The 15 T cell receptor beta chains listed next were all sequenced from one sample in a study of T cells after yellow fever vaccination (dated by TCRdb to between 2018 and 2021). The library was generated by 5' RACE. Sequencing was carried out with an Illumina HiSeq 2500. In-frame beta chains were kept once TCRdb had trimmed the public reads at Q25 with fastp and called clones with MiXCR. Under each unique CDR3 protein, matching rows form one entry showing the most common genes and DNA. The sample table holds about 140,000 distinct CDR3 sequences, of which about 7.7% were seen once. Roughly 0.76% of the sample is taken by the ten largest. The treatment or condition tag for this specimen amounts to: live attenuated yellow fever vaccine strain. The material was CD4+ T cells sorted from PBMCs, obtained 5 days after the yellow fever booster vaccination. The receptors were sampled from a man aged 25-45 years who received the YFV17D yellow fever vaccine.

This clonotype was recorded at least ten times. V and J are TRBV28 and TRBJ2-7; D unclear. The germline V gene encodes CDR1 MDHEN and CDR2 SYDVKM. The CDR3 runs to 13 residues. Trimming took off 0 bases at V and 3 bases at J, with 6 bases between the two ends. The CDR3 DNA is TGTGCCAGCAGTTTATGGGACCACTACGAGCAGTACTTC. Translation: CASSLWDHYEQYF.

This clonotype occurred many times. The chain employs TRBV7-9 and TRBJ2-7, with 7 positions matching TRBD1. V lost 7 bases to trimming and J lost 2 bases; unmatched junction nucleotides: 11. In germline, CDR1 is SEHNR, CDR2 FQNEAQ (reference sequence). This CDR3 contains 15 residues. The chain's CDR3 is CASNHPGDSTYEQYF. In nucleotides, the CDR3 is TGTGCCAGCAATCATCCCGGGGACAGCACCTACGAGCAGTACTTC.

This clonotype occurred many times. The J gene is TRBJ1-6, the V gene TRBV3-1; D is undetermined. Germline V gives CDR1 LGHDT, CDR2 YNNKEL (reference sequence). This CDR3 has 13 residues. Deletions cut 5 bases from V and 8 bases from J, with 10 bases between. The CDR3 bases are TGTGCCAGCAGCGGTGATCCTGATTCACCCCTCCACTTT. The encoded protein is CASSGDPDSPLHF.

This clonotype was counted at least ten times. The CDR3 nucleotides are TGTGCCAGCAGCTTAGGATCGGGGCTCGATGGAAACACCATATATTTT. Protein: CASSLGSGLDGNTIYF. The chain couples TRBV7-9 to TRBJ1-3, with D possibly being TRBD1 (5 bases). Germline-derived CDR1 and CDR2 are SEHNR and FQNEAQ (reference sequence). The V end was cut by 1 base, the J end by 3 bases, with 13 bases between. This CDR3 is 16 amino acids long.

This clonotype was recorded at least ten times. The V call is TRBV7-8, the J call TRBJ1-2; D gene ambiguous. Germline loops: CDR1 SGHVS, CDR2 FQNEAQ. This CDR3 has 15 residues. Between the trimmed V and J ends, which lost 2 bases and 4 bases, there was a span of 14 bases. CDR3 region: CASSLNVRDGYGYTF. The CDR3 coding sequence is TGTGCCAGCAGCTTAAATGTTAGGGATGGCTATGGCTACACCTTC.

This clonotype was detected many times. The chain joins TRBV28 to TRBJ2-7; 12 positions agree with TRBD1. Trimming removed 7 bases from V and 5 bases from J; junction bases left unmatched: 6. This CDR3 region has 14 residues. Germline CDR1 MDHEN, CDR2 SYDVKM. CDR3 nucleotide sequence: TGTGCCAGCACCTCCGGGACAGGGGGCAACGAGCAGTACTTC. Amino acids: CASTSGTGGNEQYF.

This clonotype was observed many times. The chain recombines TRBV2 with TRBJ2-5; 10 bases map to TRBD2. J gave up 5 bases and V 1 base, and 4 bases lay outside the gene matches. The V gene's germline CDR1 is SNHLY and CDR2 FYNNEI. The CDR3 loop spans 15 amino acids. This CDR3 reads CASSEGGLASETQYF. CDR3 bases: TGTGCCAGCAGTGAAGGGGGACTAGCGAGTGAGACCCAGTACTTC.

CDR3 in DNA: TGTGCCAGCAGTCGCTCGACGGGAGTGGGGACCGGGGAGCTGTTTTTT. As protein: CASSRSTGVGTGELFF. The chain combines TRBV7-9 with TRBJ2-2; tentatively, D is TRBD2 (6 bases). The germline V gene has CDR1 SEHNR and CDR2 FQNEAQ (reference sequence). Trimming removed 6 bases at V and 5 bases at J, with 19 bases between. The CDR3 extends over 16 amino acids.

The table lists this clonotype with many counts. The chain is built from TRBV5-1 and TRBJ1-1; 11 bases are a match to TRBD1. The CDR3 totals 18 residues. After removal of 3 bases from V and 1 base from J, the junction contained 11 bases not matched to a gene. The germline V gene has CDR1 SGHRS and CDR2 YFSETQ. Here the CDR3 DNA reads TGCGCCAGCAGCTGGACAGGGGGCTCACAGACCCGGAACACTGAAGCTTTCTTT. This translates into CASSWTGGSQTRNTEAFF.

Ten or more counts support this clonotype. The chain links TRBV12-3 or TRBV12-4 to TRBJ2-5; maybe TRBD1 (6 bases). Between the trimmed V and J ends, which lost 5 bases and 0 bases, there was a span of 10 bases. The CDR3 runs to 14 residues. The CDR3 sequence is CASSKDSYQETQYF. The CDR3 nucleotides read TGTGCCAGCAGTAAGGACAGTTACCAAGAGACCCAGTACTTC.

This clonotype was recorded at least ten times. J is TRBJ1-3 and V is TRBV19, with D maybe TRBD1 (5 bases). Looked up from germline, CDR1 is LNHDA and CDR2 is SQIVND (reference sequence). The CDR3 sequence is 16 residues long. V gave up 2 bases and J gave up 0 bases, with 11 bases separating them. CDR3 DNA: TGTGCCAGTAGTATAACCGGGGCCGACTCTGGAAACACCATATATTTT. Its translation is CASSITGADSGNTIYF.

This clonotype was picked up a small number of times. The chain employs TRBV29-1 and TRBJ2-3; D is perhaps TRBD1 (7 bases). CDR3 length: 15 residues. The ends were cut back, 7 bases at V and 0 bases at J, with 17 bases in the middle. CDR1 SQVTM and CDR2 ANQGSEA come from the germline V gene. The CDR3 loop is CSAMGGQPSTDTQYF. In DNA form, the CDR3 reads TGCAGCGCCATGGGGGGACAGCCTAGCACAGATACGCAGTATTTT.

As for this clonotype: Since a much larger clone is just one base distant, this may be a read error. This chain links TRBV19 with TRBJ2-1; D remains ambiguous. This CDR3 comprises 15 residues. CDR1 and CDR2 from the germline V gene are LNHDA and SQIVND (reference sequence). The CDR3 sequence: CASSISVLSYNAQFF. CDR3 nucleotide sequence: TGTGCCAGTAGTATTTCCGTCCTCTCCTACAATGCGCAGTTCTTC.

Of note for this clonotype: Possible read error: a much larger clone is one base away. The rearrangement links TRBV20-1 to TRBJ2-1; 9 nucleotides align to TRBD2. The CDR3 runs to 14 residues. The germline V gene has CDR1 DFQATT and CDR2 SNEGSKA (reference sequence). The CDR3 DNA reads TGCAGTGCTCAGACTAGCGGCTCCTACTATGAGCAGTTCTTC. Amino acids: CSAQTSGSYYEQFF.

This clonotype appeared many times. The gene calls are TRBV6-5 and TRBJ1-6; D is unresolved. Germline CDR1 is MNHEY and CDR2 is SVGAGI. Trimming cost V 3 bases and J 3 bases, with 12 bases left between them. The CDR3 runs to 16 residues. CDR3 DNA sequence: TGTGCCAGCAGTTATACAGTGCTGAGCTATAATTCACCCCTCCACTTT. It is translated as CASSYTVLSYNSPLHF.